This T cell receptor (beta chain) was retrieved from a study of blood T cell repertoires in COVID-19. Per the germline V gene, CDR1 is SGHTA and CDR2 is FQGNSA. After removal of 6 bases from V and 4 bases from J, the junction contained 10 bases not matched to a gene. CDR3 length: 17 residues. Repertoires were generated with immunoSEQ multiplex PCR, while TCRdb's copy carries only in-frame clones and drops some. The data show approximately 150,000 clones, approximately 80% seen once. The sequencing input was PBMCs or T cells enriched from blood (not recorded which). The clonotype originates from a man between 65 and 85 years old who had been exposed to COVID-19. The V gene is TRBV7-2, the J gene TRBJ2-6; the match to TRBD1 covers 9 bases. The CDR3 bases are TGTGCCAGCAGTCTCGACAGGGGGAGCCGAGGGGCCAACGTCCTGACTTTC. Amino acids: CASSLDRGSRGANVLTF.